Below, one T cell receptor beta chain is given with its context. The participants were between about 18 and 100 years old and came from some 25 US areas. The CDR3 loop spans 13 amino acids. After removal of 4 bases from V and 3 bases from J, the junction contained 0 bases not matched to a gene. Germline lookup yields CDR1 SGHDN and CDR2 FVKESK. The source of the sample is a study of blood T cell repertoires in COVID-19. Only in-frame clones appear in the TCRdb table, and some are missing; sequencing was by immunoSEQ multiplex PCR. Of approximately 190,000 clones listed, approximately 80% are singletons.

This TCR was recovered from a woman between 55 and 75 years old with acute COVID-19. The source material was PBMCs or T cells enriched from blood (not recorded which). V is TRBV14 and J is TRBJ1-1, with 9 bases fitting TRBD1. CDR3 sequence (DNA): TGTGCCAGCAGCCGACAGGGGGACACTGAAGCTTTCTTT. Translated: CASSRQGDTEAFF.